This TCR beta chain appears in the sequencing data of a study of blood T cells in healthy people across ages. Every donor provided around 9.3 milliliters of peripheral blood. This CDR3 region has 14 residues. Germline-derived CDR1 and CDR2 are KGHSH and LQKENI. V lost 5 bases and J 5 bases, leaving 13 bases between the germline ends. This clonotype was detected only once. It was with a sample-barcoded 5' primer and a J-beta primer mix that a second PCR of roughly 7 to 12 cycles was run. At least 2.5 million CDR3-containing paired-end reads were obtained per sample. In TCRdb, the 5' RACE reads were re-called with MiXCR into one record per CDR3 protein. The profile covers about 640,000 distinct CDR3 sequences, with 58% appearing a single time and 30% to 40% taken by the ten largest.

The sequence was obtained from a man between 60 and 75 years old in good health. The V call is TRBV18, the J call TRBJ1-5, with a tentative D call TRBD1 (5 bases). The specimen was blood. Written as DNA, the CDR3 is TGTGCCAGCTCAACGGAGGACAAGTATCAGCCCCAGCATTTT. Translating gives CASSTEDKYQPQHF.